This TCR beta chain was sequenced during a study of blood T cells in healthy people across ages. In each sample, at least 7 million PBMCs were isolated. This CDR3 has 15 amino acids. Germline CDR1 and CDR2: SNHLY and FYNNEI. The trim removed 5 bases at V and 6 bases at J, leaving 9 bases unmatched. PCR was performed a second time for roughly 7 to 12 cycles using a sample-barcoded 5' primer and a J-beta primer mix. Tagging of each cDNA molecule was performed by a template-switch adaptor with 12 random nucleotides. TCRdb redid the calling of the 5' RACE reads with MiXCR, one entry per CDR3 protein. Here the sample spans fewer than 2,000,000 distinct CDR3 sequences, about 32% being singletons.

The sample consisted of blood. The origin of this receptor is a woman under 40 in good health. The chain uses TRBV2 and TRBJ2-3, with TRBD1 identical over 9 bases. CDR3 sequence (DNA): TGTGCCAGCAGTCCGGACAGGGGAGGATACGATACGCAGTATTTT. This gives the protein CASSPDRGGYDTQYF.